This T cell receptor (beta chain) was found in a study of T cell clonotyping in hematopoietic cell transplantation. Turning to the study itself: Recipient samples before transplant were obtained post-cytoreduction.

The time point: recipient sample about 28 days before transplant, after cytoreduction. Recipient blood drawn about 28 days pretransplant and days 30, 100, 180 after. A remark on this clone: The antigen is unknown.

Some clones are missing from TCRdb's copy, which holds only in-frame ones; the method was immunoSEQ multiplex PCR. The table has 25,000 to 30,000 clones, more than 85% seen once. There are 14 residues in the CDR3. Trimming left V 3 bases short and J 2 bases short, with 9 bases between. Germline V gene lookup returns CDR1 SGDLS and CDR2 YYNGEE. Whole-study findings and limits: At the given depth, recipient repertoires were over 95% de novo clonotypes. Broader posttransplant TCR repertoire diversity was predicted by graft donor and pretransplant recipient Inverse Simpson Index values.

This chain links TRBV9 with TRBJ1-3; perhaps TRBD1 as D (6 bases). The sequence was obtained from a man aged 45 to 65 with acute myeloid leukemia. Some clones in this sample may be carry-over from other donors' samples. The material sequenced was peripheral blood mononuclear cells, taken before stem cell transplant. CDR3 region: CASSAGQPGNTIYF. CDR3 coding DNA: TGTGCCAGCAGCGCCGGACAGCCTGGAAACACCATATATTTT. The whole variable domain, filled in from reference TRBV9 and TRBJ1-3, reads DSGVTQTPKHLITATGQRVTLRCSPRSGDLSVYWYQQSLDQGLQFLIQYYNGEERAKGNILERFSAQQFPDLHSELNLSSLELGDSALYFCASSAGQPGNTIYFGEGSWLTVV.